This T cell receptor beta chain was identified during a study of radiation and T cells in renal cell carcinoma. The germline V gene has CDR1 MGHDK and CDR2 SYGVNS. The CDR3 sequence is 15 residues long. V lost 8 bases and J lost 6; bases outside the gene matches: 12. General observations from the study: From baseline, blood top tumor clonotypes peaked at 2 weeks post-radiation.

Time point described: blood 4 weeks post-SBRT, at nephrectomy. Treatment defined: 15 Gy SBRT to primary tumor, nephrectomy 4 weeks later. Blood was sampled at baseline, 2 weeks and 4 weeks after SBRT. This renal cell carcinoma was of the clear cell type. Measured with immunoSEQ multiplex PCR; TCRdb has only the in-frame clones, and not every one. The table records approximately 150,000 clones, around nine tenths of them present only once. As concerns this clone: No antigen is known for it.

V is TRBV25-1 and J is TRBJ2-2, with 7 bases matching TRBD1. The sample was blood, taken from a patient whose treatment included radiotherapy and nephrectomy. This receptor was taken from a woman in her fifties or sixties with renal cell carcinoma. CDR3 protein: CASGSGTVGPGELFF. CDR3 sequence (DNA): TGTGCCAGCGGGTCTGGGACAGTGGGCCCCGGGGAGCTGTTTTTT.